A single sample gave rise to the 26 T cell receptor beta chains below, sequenced in a study of blood T cell repertoires in COVID-19. Measured with immunoSEQ multiplex PCR; TCRdb has only the in-frame clones, and not every one. Of 250,000 to 400,000 clones in the sample, 80% to 90% are singletons; the top ten hold approximately 5%. The specimen was PBMCs or T cells enriched from blood (not recorded which). The receptors derive from a woman aged 25 to 45 who had recovered from COVID-19.

The rearrangement joins TRBV5-1 to TRBJ1-2; TRBD1 agrees at 7 bases. The V segment lost 4 bases and the J segment 6 bases; nucleotides outside the gene matches: 12. This CDR3 comprises 15 residues. Germline V lookup: CDR1 SGHRS, CDR2 YFSETQ. The CDR3 coding sequence is TGCGCCAGCAGCCAGGTACGACAGGGAAGAGATGGCTACACCTTC. Translating it yields CASSQVRQGRDGYTF.

This clone has only one observation. The chain carries TRBV18 and TRBJ2-2; 8 nucleotides align to TRBD1. CDR1 is KGHSH and CDR2 is LQKENI in the germline V gene. Trimming took 3 bases from V and 7 from J; bases not matched to a gene: 7. The CDR3 has 15 residues. The CDR3 reads CASSPRTGQSGELFF. The CDR3 nucleotides are TGTGCCAGCTCACCCAGGACAGGGCAGAGCGGGGAGCTGTTTTTT.

V gene TRBV30 combines with J gene TRBJ1-1; TRBD1 aligns across 7 bases. CDR1 GTSNPN and CDR2 SVGIG come from the germline V gene (reference sequence). The CDR3 runs 12 residues. The V gene end was trimmed by 5 bases and the J gene end by 5 bases; junction bases not matched to a gene: 5. CDR3 nucleotide sequence: TGTGCCTGGGACAGGGTCGGGACTGAAGCTTTCTTT. Translation: CAWDRVGTEAFF.

The chain employs TRBV19 and TRBJ1-5; 8 nucleotides line up with TRBD1. The CDR3 contains 13 residues. V was clipped by 10 bases and J by 6 bases; unmatched bases: 8. The germline V gene has CDR1 LNHDA and CDR2 SQIVND (reference sequence). For the CDR3, the DNA is TGTGCCATTTCGACAGGGGTGGGTCAGCCCCAGCATTTT. It translates to CAISTGVGQPQHF.

The genes are TRBV6-5 and TRBJ2-7; D is unresolved. Germline assignment: CDR1 MNHEY and CDR2 SVGAGI. Trimming took off 0 bases at V and 7 bases at J, with 13 bases between the two ends. The CDR3 is made up of 14 amino acids. CDR3 in amino acids: CASSYSPQVMEQYF. The CDR3, as DNA: TGTGCCAGCAGTTACTCCCCGCAGGTCATGGAGCAGTACTTC.

The chain combines TRBV4-1 with TRBJ1-4, with D perhaps TRBD1 (5 bases). Deletions cut 4 bases from V and 5 bases from J, with 11 bases between. The length of the CDR3 is 14 residues. Germline CDR1 is MGHRA and CDR2 is YSYEKL. The CDR3 region has the DNA TGCGCCAGCAGCCCGGTGGCAGGGAATGAAAAACTGTTTTTT. This encodes CASSPVAGNEKLFF.

This clone is a singleton in its sample. V usage is TRBV9 and J usage is TRBJ2-7; 7 positions agree with TRBD2. This CDR3 has 14 residues. The V gene's germline CDR1 is SGDLS and CDR2 YYNGEE. V shed 0 bases and J 7 bases; nucleotides not matched to a gene: 7. This chain's CDR3 is CASSVVALGGEQYF. The CDR3 nucleotides read TGTGCCAGCAGCGTAGTGGCACTCGGGGGGGAGCAGTACTTC.

The gene calls are TRBV7-9 and TRBJ2-7; D is possibly TRBD2 (6 bases). Germline CDR1 reads SEHNR; CDR2 reads FQNEAQ (reference sequence). V was trimmed by 4 bases and J by 2 bases, leaving 12 bases between them. This CDR3 comprises 14 residues. The CDR3 bases are TGTGCCAGCAGCTACCGGGGGAACCCCTACGAGCAGTACTTC. Translation: CASSYRGNPYEQYF.

This clone was observed a single time. The V gene is TRBV5-1, the J gene TRBJ2-5; D possibly corresponds to TRBD2 (6 bases). The CDR3 covers 13 residues. Germline lookup yields CDR1 SGHRS and CDR2 YFSETQ. The germline V and J ends were trimmed by 4 bases and 5 bases, with 12 bases remaining between them. The CDR3 is CASSPWRAETQYF. As DNA, the CDR3 is TGCGCCAGCAGCCCCTGGAGGGCGGAGACCCAGTACTTC.

The chain recombines TRBV5-6 with TRBJ1-1; D is unresolved. V lost 1 base and J lost 1, with 8 bases in between. The germline CDR1 and CDR2 sequences are SGHDT and YYEEEE. This CDR3 is 14 amino acids long. CDR3 region: CASSLLIQNTEAFF. DNA of the CDR3: TGTGCCAGCAGCTTGCTCATACAGAACACTGAAGCTTTCTTT.

In nucleotides, the CDR3 is TGTGCCAGCAGCTTGGCGCTAGCGAGAAACAATGAGCAGTTCTTC. It is translated as CASSLALARNNEQFF. V gene TRBV7-2 combines with J gene TRBJ2-1, with D possibly matching TRBD2 (6 bases). This CDR3 comprises 15 residues. CDR1 and CDR2 from the germline V gene are SGHTA and FQGNSA. V was cut by 3 bases and J by 5 bases, with 14 bases left in between.

Notes on this clone: Other DNA sequences from this sample encode an identical CDR3 as well. The CDR3 sequence: CASSQGQGTEAFF. CDR3 nucleotide sequence: TGTGCCAGCAGCCAAGGCCAGGGGACTGAAGCTTTCTTT. V and J are TRBV4-2 and TRBJ1-1; a possible D gene is TRBD1 (6 bases). CDR1 and CDR2 (germline): LGHNA, YNFKEQ. The CDR3 is 13 residues long. Trimming took 1 base from V and 5 from J, leaving 8 bases between them.

J is TRBJ1-2 and V is TRBV29-1; weak D call: TRBD1 (6 bases). The CDR3 loop spans 14 amino acids. The germline V gene encodes CDR1 SQVTM and CDR2 ANQGSEA. V dropped 5 bases and J dropped 5 bases, with 18 bases sitting between them. The CDR3 reads CSVTDPGTMYGYTF. The CDR3 coding sequence is TGCAGCGTTACGGATCCCGGGACAATGTATGGCTACACCTTC.

This chain joins TRBV28 and TRBJ2-1, with D perhaps TRBD2 (6 bases). The length of the CDR3 is 14 residues. The germline CDR1 and CDR2 sequences are MDHEN and SYDVKM. V lost 9 bases and J 0 bases, leaving 12 bases between the germline ends. CDR3 in DNA: TGTGCCAGTCAGGACGGGAGCTCCTACAATGAGCAGTTCTTC. It encodes CASQDGSSYNEQFF. The entire variable domain, with the rest obtained from reference TRBV28 and TRBJ2-1, is as follows: DVKVTQSSRYLVKRTGEKVFLECVQDMDHENMFWYRQDPGLGLRLIYFSYDVKMKEKGDIPEGYSVSREKKERFSLILESASTNQTSMYLCASQDGSSYNEQFFGPGTRLTVL.

The gene calls are TRBV6-2 or TRBV6-3 and TRBJ2-3; a possible D gene is TRBD1 (5 bases). The length of the CDR3 is 18 residues. Germline V CDR1 and CDR2: MNHEY, SVGEGT. Trimming stripped 2 bases from V and 0 bases from J, with 18 bases between. The CDR3 nucleotides read TGTGCCAGCAGTTACCGTTTGATAGGGGTGAGGAGCACAGATACGCAGTATTTT. Amino acids: CASSYRLIGVRSTDTQYF.

This clone was seen only a few times. This chain uses TRBV5-6 with TRBJ1-2; 7 bases agree with TRBD1. This CDR3 has 16 residues. CDR1 SGHDT and CDR2 YYEEEE come from the germline V gene. V gave up 4 bases and J gave up 3 bases; unmatched junction bases: 12. Here the CDR3 reads CASSHKTGRLDYGYTF. The DNA of the CDR3 is TGTGCCAGCAGCCACAAGACAGGGAGACTTGACTATGGCTACACCTTC.

This chain uses TRBV19 with TRBJ1-1; no reliable D call. The germline gives CDR1 LNHDA, CDR2 SQIVND (reference sequence). CDR3 length: 14 residues. V was shortened by 2 bases and J by 1 base, with 8 bases between the two germline ends. DNA for the CDR3: TGTGCCAGTAGTATACAGTCCTGGAACACTGAAGCTTTCTTT. Translating gives CASSIQSWNTEAFF.

This clone was observed a single time. The V and J genes are TRBV11-1 and TRBJ1-2, with 7 nucleotides matching TRBD1. The ends lost 10 bases at V and 6 bases at J; junction bases unmatched: 8. CDR3 length equals 12 residues. CDR1 is SGHAT and CDR2 is FQDESV in the germline V gene (reference sequence). CDR3 DNA: TGTGCCACCTCAGACAGGGAAGATGGCTACACCTTC. It codes for CATSDREDGYTF.

This clone has just one count. This sequence joins TRBV7-9 and TRBJ2-7, with 8 bases that match TRBD1. Germline lookup yields CDR1 SEHNR and CDR2 FQNEAQ (reference sequence). V lost 0 bases and J lost 6; bases outside the gene matches: 10. The length of the CDR3 is 16 residues. This CDR3 is CASSLARTGLGSEQYF. The CDR3 DNA reads as TGTGCCAGCAGCTTAGCCAGGACAGGGCTGGGGTCCGAGCAGTACTTC.

The rearrangement uses TRBV7-9 and TRBJ1-1; D is ambiguous. V was trimmed by 5 bases and J by 4 bases, leaving 17 bases between them. The CDR3 extends over 15 amino acids. Germline V gene data show CDR1 as SEHNR and CDR2 as FQNEAQ (reference sequence). CDR3 DNA sequence: TGTGCCAGCAGCCGACCTGCCGAGGTAGGCACTGAAGCTTTCTTT. Residues: CASSRPAEVGTEAFF.

The J gene is TRBJ2-3, the V gene TRBV10-3, with 10 bases lining up with TRBD2. There are 13 residues in the CDR3. Germline V CDR1 and CDR2: ENHRY, SYGVKD. The chain's CDR3 is CGSAGGGTDTQYF. CDR3 DNA sequence: TGTGGCTCAGCGGGGGGGGGCACAGATACGCAGTATTTT.

The rearrangement joins TRBV28 to TRBJ1-6; D uncertain. Germline CDR1 reads MDHEN; CDR2 reads SYDVKM. The CDR3 extends over 14 amino acids. V lost 3 bases to trimming and J lost 10 bases, with 13 bases between them. CDR3 region: CASSFSPRVSPLHF. CDR3 bases: TGTGCCAGCAGTTTCTCCCCCCGAGTATCACCCCTCCACTTT. Combining the CDR3 with reference TRBV28 and TRBJ1-6 gives the whole variable domain DVKVTQSSRYLVKRTGEKVFLECVQDMDHENMFWYRQDPGLGLRLIYFSYDVKMKEKGDIPEGYSVSREKKERFSLILESASTNQTSMYLCASSFSPRVSPLHFGNGTRLTVT.

The V gene is TRBV9, the J gene TRBJ1-2, with D unresolved. The germline V and J ends were trimmed by 4 bases and 4 bases, with 17 bases remaining between them. CDR3 length equals 15 residues. Germline V gives CDR1 SGDLS, CDR2 YYNGEE. CDR3 sequence reads: CASSTPRGVPYGYTF. The CDR3 region has the DNA TGTGCCAGCAGCACCCCCCGGGGAGTGCCCTATGGCTACACCTTC.

The chain is built from TRBV6-5 and TRBJ1-4, with D maybe TRBD1 (6 bases). The CDR3 is made up of 15 amino acids. The germline gives CDR1 MNHEY, CDR2 SVGAGI. Trimming stripped 4 bases from V and 7 bases from J, with 16 bases between. For the CDR3, the DNA is TGTGCCAGCAGTTTCAGGGGATTGAGCGGTGAAAAACTGTTTTTT. Translating gives CASSFRGLSGEKLFF.

The V call is TRBV5-1, the J call TRBJ1-1; 7 nucleotides match TRBD1. The CDR3 sequence is 15 residues long. Germline V gene lookup returns CDR1 SGHRS and CDR2 YFSETQ. J was trimmed by 2 bases and V by 4 bases; bases with no gene match: 8. CDR3 loop: CASSLRQGGNTEAFF. The CDR3, as DNA: TGCGCCAGCAGCCTACGACAGGGAGGTAACACTGAAGCTTTCTTT.

The V and J genes are TRBV6-5 and TRBJ1-5; no firm D call. V lost 2 bases and J lost 9, with 8 bases in between. There are 12 residues in the CDR3. Germline V lookup: CDR1 MNHEY, CDR2 SVGAGI. CDR3 residues: CASSYPVWPQHF. The CDR3 DNA reads as TGTGCCAGCAGTTACCCCGTGTGGCCCCAGCATTTT.